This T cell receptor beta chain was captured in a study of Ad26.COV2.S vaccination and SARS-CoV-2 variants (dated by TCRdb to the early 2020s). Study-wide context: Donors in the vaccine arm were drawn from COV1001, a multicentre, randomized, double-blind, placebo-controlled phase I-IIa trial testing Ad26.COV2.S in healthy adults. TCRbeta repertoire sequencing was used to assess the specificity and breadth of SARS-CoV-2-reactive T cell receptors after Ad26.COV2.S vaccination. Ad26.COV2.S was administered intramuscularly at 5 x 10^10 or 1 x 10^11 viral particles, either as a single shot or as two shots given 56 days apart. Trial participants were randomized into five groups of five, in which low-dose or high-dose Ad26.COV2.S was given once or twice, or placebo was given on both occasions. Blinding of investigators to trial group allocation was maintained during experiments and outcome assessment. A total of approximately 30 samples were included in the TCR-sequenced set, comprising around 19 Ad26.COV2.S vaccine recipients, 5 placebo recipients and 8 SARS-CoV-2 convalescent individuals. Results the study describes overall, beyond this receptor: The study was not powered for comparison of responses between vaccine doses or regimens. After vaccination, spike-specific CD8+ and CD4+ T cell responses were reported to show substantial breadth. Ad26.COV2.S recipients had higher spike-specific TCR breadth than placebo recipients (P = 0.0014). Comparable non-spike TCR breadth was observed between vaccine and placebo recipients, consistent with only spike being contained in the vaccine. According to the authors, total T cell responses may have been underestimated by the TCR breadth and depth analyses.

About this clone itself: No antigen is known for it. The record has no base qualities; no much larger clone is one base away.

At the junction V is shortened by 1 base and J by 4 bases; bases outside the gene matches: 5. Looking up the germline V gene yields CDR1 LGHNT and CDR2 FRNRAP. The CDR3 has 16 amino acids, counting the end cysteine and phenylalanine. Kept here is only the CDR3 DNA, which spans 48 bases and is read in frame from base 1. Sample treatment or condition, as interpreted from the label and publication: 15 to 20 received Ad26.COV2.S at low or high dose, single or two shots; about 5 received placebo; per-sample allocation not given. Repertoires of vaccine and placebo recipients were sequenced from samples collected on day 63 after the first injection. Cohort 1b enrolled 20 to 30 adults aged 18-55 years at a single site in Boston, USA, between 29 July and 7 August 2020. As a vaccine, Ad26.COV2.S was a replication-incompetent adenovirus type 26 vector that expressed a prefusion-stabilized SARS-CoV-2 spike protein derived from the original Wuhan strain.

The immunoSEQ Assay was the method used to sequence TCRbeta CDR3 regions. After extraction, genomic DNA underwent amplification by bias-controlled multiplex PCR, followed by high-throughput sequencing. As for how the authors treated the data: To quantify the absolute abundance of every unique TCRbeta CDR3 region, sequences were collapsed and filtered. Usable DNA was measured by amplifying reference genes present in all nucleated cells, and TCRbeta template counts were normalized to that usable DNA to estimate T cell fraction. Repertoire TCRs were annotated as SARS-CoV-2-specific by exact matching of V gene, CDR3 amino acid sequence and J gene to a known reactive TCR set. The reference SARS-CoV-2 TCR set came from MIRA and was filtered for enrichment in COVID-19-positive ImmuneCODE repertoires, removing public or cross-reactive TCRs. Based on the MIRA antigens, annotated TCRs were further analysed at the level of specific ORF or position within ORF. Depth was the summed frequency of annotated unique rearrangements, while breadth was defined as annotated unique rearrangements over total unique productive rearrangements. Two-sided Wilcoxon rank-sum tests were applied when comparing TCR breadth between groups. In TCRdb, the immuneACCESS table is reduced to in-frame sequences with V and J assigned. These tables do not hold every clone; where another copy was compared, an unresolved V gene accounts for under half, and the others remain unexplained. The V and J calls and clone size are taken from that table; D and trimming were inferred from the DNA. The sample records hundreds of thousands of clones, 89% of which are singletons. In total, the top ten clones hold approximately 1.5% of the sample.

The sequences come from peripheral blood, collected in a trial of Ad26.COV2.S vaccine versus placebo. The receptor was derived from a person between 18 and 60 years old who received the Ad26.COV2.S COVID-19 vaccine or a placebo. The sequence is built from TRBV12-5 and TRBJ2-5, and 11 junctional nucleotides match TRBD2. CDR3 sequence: CASGLGLAGPRETQYF. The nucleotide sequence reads TGTGCTAGTGGTTTGGGACTAGCGGGGCCCCGAGAGACCCAGTACTTC.